These 29 T cell receptor beta chains were all obtained from the same sample, sequenced in a study of circulating CD8 cells and anti-PD-1 response in melanoma. The QIAseq Immune Repertoire TCR panel built the libraries from approximately 15 ng of total RNA. TCRdb fed the reads into MiXCR, producing one record per CDR3 protein. The table has about 1,800 distinct CDR3 sequences, about 5.9% seen once. Live CD3+CD8+TCRalphabeta+ cells were sorted into four subsets by PD-1 and/or TIGIT. Sample: CD8+ T cells from PBMCs, taken at baseline or after one month of anti-PD-1 therapy (not recorded which). These receptors were taken from a human donor with melanoma.

Only a few counts were recorded for this clonotype. The V and J genes are TRBV12-3 or TRBV12-4 and TRBJ2-2; D gene ambiguous. V lost 6 bases to trimming and J lost 5 bases, with 7 bases between them. This CDR3 spans 12 amino acids. Here the CDR3 reads CASSPPTGELFF. CDR3 coding DNA: TGTGCCAGCAGCCCCCCTACCGGGGAGCTGTTTTTT.

This clonotype is labeled medium-sized. The chain carries TRBV28 and TRBJ2-1; no firm D call. V was cut by 4 bases and J by 1 base, with 11 bases left in between. Germline values: CDR1 MDHEN, CDR2 SYDVKM. This CDR3 has 15 amino acids. CDR3 nucleotides: TGTGCCAGCAGTTCCGACGACACGTCCTACAATGAGCAGTTCTTC. It encodes CASSSDDTSYNEQFF.

By frequency in the sample, this clonotype is medium-sized. The genes are TRBV19 and TRBJ2-4, with D unresolved. V dropped 3 bases and J dropped 3 bases, with 9 bases sitting between them. This CDR3 contains 14 residues. The germline V gene encodes CDR1 LNHDA and CDR2 SQIVND (reference sequence). The CDR3 DNA follows: TGTGCCAGTAGTATTGCCAGTAGCAAAAACATTCAGTACTTC. It translates to CASSIASSKNIQYF.

This clonotype is medium-sized within its sample. The gene calls are TRBV24-1 and TRBJ2-3; no reliable D call. The CDR3 covers 12 residues. V lost 9 bases to trimming and J lost 6 bases, with 12 bases between them. In germline, CDR1 is KGHDR, CDR2 SFDVKD. The CDR3 loop reads CATAVTPDTQYF. The DNA for the CDR3 is TGTGCCACCGCCGTTACCCCCGATACGCAGTATTTT.

This clonotype is labeled medium-sized. This chain joins TRBV5-1 and TRBJ2-1, with TRBD2 matching over 8 bases. Per the germline V gene, CDR1 is SGHRS and CDR2 is YFSETQ. The CDR3 extends over 16 amino acids. V dropped 0 bases and J dropped 2; count of bases not matched to a gene: 4. CDR3 protein: CASSLGTSSPYNEQFF. The DNA of the CDR3 is TGCGCCAGCAGCTTGGGGACTAGCTCGCCCTACAATGAGCAGTTCTTC.

In its sample, this clonotype is medium-sized (0.01 to 0.1%). The gene calls are TRBV2 and TRBJ2-1, with 8 bases fitting TRBD2. The CDR3 spans 13 residues. Germline V lookup: CDR1 SNHLY, CDR2 FYNNEI. Trimming took 8 bases from V and 0 from J; bases not matched to a gene: 0. The CDR3 region is CASGLASYNEQFF. The CDR3 coding sequence is TGTGCCAGCGGACTAGCCTCCTACAATGAGCAGTTCTTC.

This clonotype rates as medium-sized (0.01 to 0.1%). This chain links TRBV11-2 with TRBJ2-1; D tentatively reads TRBD1 or TRBD2 (5 bases each). The length of the CDR3 is 15 residues. The germline CDR1 and CDR2 sequences are SGHAT and FQNNGV. Trimming pared 5 bases from V and 2 bases from J, leaving 13 bases between. CDR3 coding DNA: TGTGCCAGCAGCCTCGCGAGGGGAACCTACAATGAGCAGTTCTTC. Residues: CASSLARGTYNEQFF.

This clonotype rates as medium-sized (0.01 to 0.1%). The chain has TRBV27 and TRBJ2-7; 10 bases match TRBD2. The ends lost 5 bases at V and 7 bases at J; junction bases unmatched: 8. The V gene's germline CDR1 is MNHEY and CDR2 SMNVEV (reference sequence). This CDR3 contains 14 residues. CDR3 DNA sequence: TGTGCCAGCAGTAGAAGCGGGGGGGCGAGGGAGCAGTACTTC. Its protein is CASSRSGGAREQYF.

This clonotype is labeled as large (0.1 to 1%). The chain is built from TRBV14 and TRBJ2-1; D might be TRBD1 (5 bases). Germline V gives CDR1 SGHDN, CDR2 FVKESK. V shed 3 bases and J shed 4 bases, with 13 bases lying between them. The CDR3 has 15 amino acids. CDR3 protein: CASSHDSSFYNEQFF. CDR3 DNA: TGTGCCAGCAGCCACGACAGCTCCTTTTACAATGAGCAGTTCTTC.

This clonotype was detected a few times. The gene calls are TRBV27 and TRBJ2-1, with TRBD2 identical over 12 bases. CDR1 is MNHEY, CDR2 SMNVEV, per germline (reference sequence). The CDR3 runs 15 residues. Germline trimming cut 6 bases from V and 7 bases from J; bases unmatched to any gene: 7. The CDR3: CASRPGTSGPNEQFF. The DNA for the CDR3 is TGTGCCAGCAGACCCGGGACTAGCGGGCCTAATGAGCAGTTCTTC.

The chain links TRBV19 to TRBJ1-1; D perhaps matches TRBD1 (5 bases). V lost 1 base and J lost 1, with 7 bases in between. The length of the CDR3 is 14 residues. Germline loops: CDR1 LNHDA, CDR2 SQIVND (reference sequence). The CDR3 spells CASSIGGTNTEAFF. Here the CDR3 DNA reads TGTGCCAGTAGTATAGGGGGGACGAACACTGAAGCTTTCTTT.

The sample holds a few counts of this clonotype. The gene calls are TRBV19 and TRBJ1-1, with D possibly being TRBD1 (5 bases). Trimming cost V 5 bases and J 1 base, with 11 bases left between them. The CDR3 loop spans 14 amino acids. CDR1 and CDR2 from the germline V gene are LNHDA and SQIVND (reference sequence). In DNA form, the CDR3 reads TGTGCCAGTAGTCACGGGACTGGGAACACTGAAGCTTTCTTT. Its translation: CASSHGTGNTEAFF. The variable domain in full, with the rest retrieved from reference TRBV19 and TRBJ1-1, is DGGITQSPKYLFRKEGQNVTLSCEQNLNHDAMYWYRQDPGQGLRLIYYSQIVNDFQKGDIAEGYSVSREKKESFPLTVTSAQKNPTAFYLCASSHGTGNTEAFFGQGTRLTVV.

Relative to its sample, this clonotype is medium-sized. V gene TRBV4-2 combines with J gene TRBJ2-1, with D unclear. With 0 bases removed from V and 9 bases from J, the gap between germline ends came to 3 bases. The CDR3 is 11 residues long. Germline V lookup: CDR1 LGHNA, CDR2 YNFKEQ. The CDR3 nucleotides read TGTGCCAGCAGCCAAGAAGGTGAGCAGTTCTTC. Translating gives CASSQEGEQFF.

This clonotype is deemed medium-sized. The rearrangement joins TRBV28 to TRBJ2-2; 7 bases map to TRBD2. The CDR3 covers 16 residues. The V gene's germline CDR1 is MDHEN and CDR2 SYDVKM. The V segment lost 6 bases and the J segment 7 bases; nucleotides outside the gene matches: 14. CDR3: CASSRPGREYGGELFF. Here the CDR3 DNA reads TGTGCCAGCAGCCGCCCGGGGAGGGAGTACGGCGGGGAGCTGTTTTTT.

Judged by abundance, this clonotype is medium-sized. This chain uses TRBV25-1 with TRBJ2-3, with D unclear. CDR1 MGHDK and CDR2 SYGVNS come from the germline V gene. V lost 4 bases and J lost 4, with 12 bases in between. The CDR3 contains 14 residues. In DNA form, the CDR3 reads TGTGCCAGCAGTGGGACGTGGATGTCAGATACGCAGTATTTT. This gives the protein CASSGTWMSDTQYF.

This clonotype ranks as medium-sized (0.01 to 0.1%). The chain links TRBV9 to TRBJ2-3, with TRBD2 matching 12 bases. The V gene's germline CDR1 is SGDLS and CDR2 YYNGEE. The CDR3 spans 16 residues. The V segment lost 0 bases and the J segment 1 base; nucleotides outside the gene matches: 0. The CDR3: CASSVGLAGGTDTQYF. The CDR3 nucleotides are TGTGCCAGCAGCGTAGGACTAGCGGGGGGCACAGATACGCAGTATTTT.

This clonotype is judged medium-sized. V is TRBV6-5 and J is TRBJ2-7; D may correspond to TRBD1 or TRBD2 (6 bases each). The CDR3 is 16 residues long. Germline V gene lookup returns CDR1 MNHEY and CDR2 SVGAGI. The V end was cut by 0 bases, the J end by 1 base, with 13 bases between. The CDR3 protein is CASSYSDGGESYEQYF. CDR3 nucleotides: TGTGCCAGCAGTTACTCCGACGGGGGCGAATCCTACGAGCAGTACTTC.

This clonotype was seen only a few times. Germline is not matched at one junction end, which may reflect a read error. The chain combines TRBV6-5 with TRBJ1-5, with 10 bases that match TRBD1. CDR1 MNHEY and CDR2 SVGAGI come from the germline V gene. There are 13 residues in the CDR3. The CDR3: CASGTGVDQPQHF. The CDR3, as DNA: TGTGCCAGCGGGACAGGGGTCGATCAGCCCCAGCATTTC.

In this sample, this clonotype is medium-sized (0.01 to 0.1%). The chain links TRBV28 to TRBJ1-6, with no clear D. The germline V and J ends were trimmed by 1 base and 0 bases, with 7 bases remaining between them. This CDR3 comprises 16 residues. Germline V lookup: CDR1 MDHEN, CDR2 SYDVKM. CDR3 sequence: CASSLLASSYNSPLHF. CDR3 sequence (DNA): TGTGCCAGCAGTTTATTGGCGAGCTCCTATAATTCACCCCTCCACTTT.

Judged by abundance, this clonotype is medium-sized. The chain recombines TRBV28 with TRBJ2-1; 7 bases are a match to TRBD2. Germline V gene data show CDR1 as MDHEN and CDR2 as SYDVKM. With V trimmed by 5 bases and J by 3 bases, 4 bases remained unmatched. This CDR3 is built from 14 residues. Here the CDR3 reads CASSLADNYNEQFF. The CDR3 nucleotides are TGTGCCAGCAGTCTAGCGGACAACTACAATGAGCAGTTCTTC.

By share, this clonotype counts as medium-sized (0.01 to 0.1%). This chain joins TRBV27 and TRBJ2-3; either TRBD1 or TRBD2 may fit D (6 bases each). The CDR3 has 16 residues. Germline CDR1 MNHEY, CDR2 SMNVEV (reference sequence). Trimming shortened V by 0 bases and J by 2 bases, and 12 bases separated the two germline ends. The CDR3 spells CASSLSKGGPTDTQYF. The CDR3, as DNA: TGTGCCAGCAGTTTATCGAAGGGGGGCCCCACAGATACGCAGTATTTT.

This clonotype is categorized as medium-sized. DNA for the CDR3: TGTGCCAGTAGTATCGTGGGGGCAACAGATACGCAGTATTTT. It translates to CASSIVGATDTQYF. The chain couples TRBV19 to TRBJ2-3, with D possibly being TRBD1 (6 bases). The V end lost 3 bases, the J end lost 3 bases, and 10 bases lay between the germline ends. CDR3 size: 14 residues. CDR1 and CDR2 (germline): LNHDA, SQIVND (reference sequence).

The chain employs TRBV21-1 and TRBJ2-1. TRBV21-1 is a recognized pseudogene. The CDR3 length is 17 residues. This chain's CDR3 is CASTSHGGVWTEHEQFF. The CDR3 nucleotides are TGTGCCAGCACCTCACACGGTGGAGTCTGGACGGAACATGAGCAGTTCTTC.

By frequency in the sample, this clonotype is medium-sized. The chain joins TRBV28 to TRBJ2-5, with D hard to call. Germline assignment: CDR1 MDHEN and CDR2 SYDVKM. This CDR3 spans 12 amino acids. V was clipped by 4 bases and J by 1 base, with 4 bases between them. As DNA, the CDR3 is TGTGCCAGCAGTTCCCTCCAAGAGACCCAGTACTTC. Its translation: CASSSLQETQYF.

In its sample, this clonotype ranks as large. V and J are TRBV19 and TRBJ2-3; TRBD1 agrees at 8 bases. Trimming removed 5 bases from V and 4 bases from J; junction bases left unmatched: 8. The CDR3 runs to 15 residues. Germline V lookup: CDR1 LNHDA, CDR2 SQIVND (reference sequence). In nucleotides, the CDR3 is TGTGCCAGTAGTCCAGGGGGCAGGGGACCAGATACGCAGTATTTT. It yields the protein CASSPGGRGPDTQYF.

By share of the sample, this clonotype is medium-sized. The chain recombines TRBV6-6 with TRBJ1-3; D remains ambiguous. This CDR3 spans 14 amino acids. Trimming shortened V by 6 bases and J by 5 bases, and 14 bases separated the two germline ends. Germline loops: CDR1 MNHNY, CDR2 SVGAGI (reference sequence). CDR3 residues: CASRHNSLRNTIYF. The CDR3 DNA follows: TGTGCCAGCAGACACAACAGCCTTAGAAACACCATATATTTT.

This clonotype showed up just once. A clone one base away is much larger, so this may be a read error. The genes are TRBV2 and TRBJ2-7; D unresolved. CDR1 is SNHLY and CDR2 is FYNNEI in the germline V gene. The CDR3 is 14 residues long. Written as DNA, the CDR3 is TGTGCCAGCCTCGGCCGCGGTAGCTCCTACGACCAGTACTTC. It is translated as CASLGRGSSYDQYF.

Within the sample, this clonotype is medium-sized (0.01 to 0.1%). The CDR3 nucleotides are TGTGCCAGTAGTTGGACCGGGCCCCGCACTGAAGCTTTCTTT. This gives the protein CASSWTGPRTEAFF. V gene TRBV19 combines with J gene TRBJ1-1; D not resolved. Trimming pared 5 bases from V and 4 bases from J, leaving 14 bases between. This CDR3 contains 14 residues. From germline, CDR1 is LNHDA and CDR2 SQIVND (reference sequence).

Relative to its sample, this clonotype is medium-sized. This sequence joins TRBV27 and TRBJ2-7, with TRBD1 identical over 9 bases. The CDR3 is made up of 14 amino acids. Germline V gene data show CDR1 as MNHEY and CDR2 as SMNVEV (reference sequence). J was trimmed by 4 bases and V by 0 bases; bases with no gene match: 1. CDR3 DNA sequence: TGTGCCAGCAGTTTATCGACAGGGGGGTACGAGCAGTACTTC. Protein sequence: CASSLSTGGYEQYF.